Each of the 4 T cell receptor beta chains below was sequenced from the same sample in a study of blood T cell repertoires in COVID-19. The repertoire was sequenced with immunoSEQ multiplex PCR; TCRdb's copy has only in-frame clones and lacks some. This sample has fewer than 55,000 clones, with about 76% found just once. Sequencing used peripheral blood. These receptors originate from an elderly woman with COVID-19, enrolled during active disease.

The chain uses TRBV6-5 and TRBJ2-1, with 12 bases identical to TRBD2. The length of the CDR3 is 14 residues. Trimming took 5 bases from V and 7 from J; bases not matched to a gene: 3. Germline V CDR1 and CDR2: MNHEY, SVGAGI. CDR3 amino acids: CASSLAGGPNEQFF. The DNA for the CDR3 is TGTGCCAGCAGTCTAGCGGGAGGGCCTAATGAGCAGTTCTTC.

The genes are TRBV2 and TRBJ1-5, with TRBD1 matching 8 bases. The germline V gene encodes CDR1 SNHLY and CDR2 FYNNEI. With V trimmed by 3 bases and J by 3 bases, 4 bases remained unmatched. The CDR3 has 15 amino acids. In DNA form, the CDR3 reads TGTGCCAGCAGTGAGTGGACAGGGAACAATCAGCCCCAGCATTTT. It is translated as CASSEWTGNNQPQHF.

J is TRBJ1-2 and V is TRBV19; tentatively, D is TRBD1 (6 bases). Germline assignment: CDR1 LNHDA and CDR2 SQIVND (reference sequence). The CDR3 has 15 amino acids. Trimming removed 3 bases at V and 3 bases at J, with 14 bases between. The CDR3 sequence is CASSIQSGEDYGYTF. DNA for the CDR3: TGTGCCAGTAGTATTCAGTCAGGGGAAGACTATGGCTACACCTTC.

The chain uses TRBV28 and TRBJ1-4; TRBD1 agrees at 11 bases. Trimming at V came to 6 bases and at J to 0 bases, leaving 9 bases not matched to a gene. This CDR3 region has 18 residues. Germline-derived CDR1 and CDR2 are MDHEN and SYDVKM. The CDR3 bases are TGTGCCAGCAGACGCTATGGACAGGGGGCTGCAACTAATGAAAAACTGTTTTTT. It codes for CASRRYGQGAATNEKLFF.